These 20 T cell receptor beta chains share one sample of origin, sequenced in a study of T cell responses to AZD1222 COVID-19 vaccine. TCRdb keeps only in-frame clones here, not all; method: immunoSEQ multiplex PCR. The sample carries roughly 130,000 clones, 80% to 90% recorded once. The source material was peripheral blood, sampled on day 0 of AZD1222 vaccination. The receptors were gathered from an adult in good health.

V usage is TRBV4-2 and J usage is TRBJ1-5; D may be TRBD1 (5 bases). Looked up from germline, CDR1 is LGHNA and CDR2 is YNFKEQ. The V and J ends lost 2 bases and 6 bases respectively, with 11 bases between them. This CDR3 has 14 residues. This chain's CDR3 is CASSQTLTVQPQHF. The CDR3 DNA is TGTGCCAGCAGCCAAACCCTGACAGTTCAGCCCCAGCATTTT.

V gene TRBV4-1 combines with J gene TRBJ2-2; possibly TRBD1 for D (5 bases). The length of the CDR3 is 18 residues. V lost 5 bases and J lost 1, with 20 bases in between. The germline CDR1 and CDR2 sequences are MGHRA and YSYEKL. DNA of the CDR3: TGCGCCAGCAGCAAGGCAACAGGCCATAACGGGAACACCGGGGAGCTGTTTTTT. Its protein is CASSKATGHNGNTGELFF.

This chain links TRBV28 with TRBJ1-6; D gene unclear. CDR1 and CDR2 (germline): MDHEN, SYDVKM. The V gene lost 0 bases and the J gene lost 8 bases, with 8 bases spanning the gap. This CDR3 has 14 residues. The CDR3 loop is CASSLWGYDSPLHF. The CDR3, as DNA: TGTGCCAGCAGTTTATGGGGATACGATTCACCCCTCCACTTT.

This chain connects TRBV7-9 to TRBJ2-2; D ambiguous. The V gene's germline CDR1 is SEHNR and CDR2 FQNEAQ (reference sequence). The CDR3 has 14 residues. Trimming shortened V by 7 bases and J by 5 bases, and 14 bases separated the two germline ends. The CDR3 sequence: CASTNHSSTGELFF. The CDR3 region has the DNA TGTGCCAGCACCAACCACAGTAGTACCGGGGAGCTGTTTTTT.

CDR3 region: CASSFRSANYGYTF. Here the CDR3 DNA reads TGTGCCAGCAGTTTCCGATCAGCTAACTATGGCTACACCTTC. J is TRBJ1-2 and V is TRBV27; D remains ambiguous. The CDR3 covers 14 residues. Germline V gene data show CDR1 as MNHEY and CDR2 as SMNVEV (reference sequence). V was pared by 3 bases and J by 0 bases, with 8 bases between.

The rearrangement joins TRBV28 to TRBJ1-1; D is undetermined. In germline, CDR1 is MDHEN, CDR2 SYDVKM. V lost 3 bases to trimming and J lost 2 bases, with 7 bases between them. The CDR3 is 13 residues long. The CDR3 region is CASSFNPNTEAFF. The CDR3 region has the DNA TGTGCCAGCAGTTTCAACCCAAACACTGAAGCTTTCTTT.

This CDR3 is CASSPQTSRNEQFF. The DNA of the CDR3 is TGCGCCAGCAGCCCCCAGACTAGCCGGAATGAGCAGTTCTTC. The chain carries TRBV4-1 and TRBJ2-1, with 7 bases aligning to TRBD2. The CDR3 runs 14 residues. J was trimmed by 7 bases and V by 4 bases; bases with no gene match: 7. Germline lookup yields CDR1 MGHRA and CDR2 YSYEKL.

The CDR3 DNA reads as TGTGCCAGCAGCCCCGGGACAGACAACTATGGCTACACCTTC. It yields the protein CASSPGTDNYGYTF. The J gene is TRBJ1-2, the V gene TRBV28; 7 bases match TRBD1. The CDR3 contains 14 residues. CDR1 is MDHEN, CDR2 SYDVKM, per germline. Trimming at V came to 6 bases and at J to 2 bases, leaving 6 bases not matched to a gene.

This chain connects TRBV7-3 to TRBJ2-1, with D maybe TRBD2 (6 bases). Germline V gene sequence: CDR1 SGHTA, CDR2 FQGTGA. The germline V and J ends were trimmed by 5 bases and 5 bases, with 16 bases remaining between them. CDR3 length: 15 amino acids. The CDR3 region has the DNA TGTGCCAGCAGCCGACCGGCTGCGGGGAACAATGAGCAGTTCTTC. This sequence encodes CASSRPAAGNNEQFF. Filled out from reference TRBV7-3 and TRBJ2-1, the complete variable domain reads GAGVSQTPSNKVTEKGKYVELRCDPISGHTALYWYRQSLGQGPEFLIYFQGTGAADDSGLPNDRFFAVRPEGSVSTLKIQRTERGDSAVYLCASSRPAAGNNEQFFGPGTRLTVL.

The V and J genes are TRBV24-1 and TRBJ1-3; no definite D call. The CDR3 spans 11 residues. With 6 bases removed from V and 2 bases from J, the gap between germline ends came to 1 base. From germline, CDR1 is KGHDR and CDR2 SFDVKD. CDR3 DNA sequence: TGTGCCACCAGTACTGGAAACACCATATATTTT. The encoded protein is CATSTGNTIYF.

The rearrangement uses TRBV18 and TRBJ2-6; D not resolved. The CDR3 is made up of 17 amino acids. Germline V CDR1 and CDR2: KGHSH, LQKENI. V lost 3 bases to trimming and J lost 2 bases, with 14 bases between them. CDR3 DNA: TGTGCCAGCTCACCGGCGGCAGCAGGAGCTGGGGCCAACGTCCTGACTTTC. Amino acids: CASSPAAAGAGANVLTF.

The chain has TRBV5-1 and TRBJ2-1; tentatively, D is TRBD2 (6 bases). Trimming left V 0 bases short and J 1 base short, with 14 bases between. This CDR3 has 17 amino acids. Germline V gene data show CDR1 as SGHRS and CDR2 as YFSETQ. The CDR3 sequence is CASSLEGLATSYNEQFF. The CDR3 DNA reads TGCGCCAGCAGCTTGGAGGGGCTAGCGACGTCCTACAATGAGCAGTTCTTC.

This chain joins TRBV7-9 and TRBJ2-3; TRBD2 agrees at 9 bases. The CDR3 is made up of 17 amino acids. The V gene end was trimmed by 5 bases and the J gene end by 2 bases; junction bases not matched to a gene: 11. Per the germline V gene, CDR1 is SEHNR and CDR2 is FQNEAQ (reference sequence). The DNA for the CDR3 is TGTGCCAGCAGCCTGACGGTGCGGGGGGGGACCACAGATACGCAGTATTTT. Protein: CASSLTVRGGTTDTQYF.

This rearrangement joins TRBV13 to TRBJ1-2; the match to TRBD1 covers 8 bases. The CDR3 is 15 amino acids. The V and J ends lost 2 bases and 4 bases, in that order; junction bases with no gene match: 6. Germline CDR1 PRHDT, CDR2 FYEKMQ (reference sequence). The CDR3 loop reads CASSLPQGAGYGYTF. CDR3 in DNA: TGTGCCAGCAGCTTACCCCAGGGGGCTGGCTATGGCTACACCTTC.

V is TRBV27 and J is TRBJ2-7; D possibly corresponds to TRBD1 (6 bases). Germline CDR1 is MNHEY and CDR2 is SMNVEV (reference sequence). The CDR3 is 13 residues long. V lost 3 bases to trimming and J lost 5 bases, with 11 bases between them. CDR3: CASSFRQANEQYF. The CDR3 DNA follows: TGTGCCAGCAGTTTCCGACAGGCTAACGAGCAGTACTTC.

CDR3 sequence: CASSFQTGNTEAFF. Here the CDR3 DNA reads TGTGCCAGCAGCTTCCAGACAGGGAACACTGAAGCTTTCTTT. The chain links TRBV7-8 to TRBJ1-1; maybe TRBD1 (6 bases). The CDR3 runs 14 residues. V lost 3 bases to trimming and J lost 1 base, with 9 bases between them. CDR1 and CDR2 from the germline V gene are SGHVS and FQNEAQ.

The rearrangement joins TRBV4-1 to TRBJ2-7; 9 nucleotides agree with TRBD1. This CDR3 has 17 residues. The trim removed 2 bases at V and 1 base at J, leaving 9 bases unmatched. Germline V lookup: CDR1 MGHRA, CDR2 YSYEKL. CDR3 sequence: CASSQLPGTGKSYEQYF. The CDR3 DNA is TGCGCCAGCAGCCAACTTCCCGGGACAGGGAAGTCCTACGAGCAGTACTTC.

The chain employs TRBV4-2 and TRBJ2-7; 8 positions match TRBD1. With V trimmed by 1 base and J by 5 bases, 7 bases remained unmatched. The CDR3 totals 15 residues. From germline, CDR1 is LGHNA and CDR2 YNFKEQ. CDR3 residues: CASSQGTGNPHEQYF. The CDR3 DNA sequence: TGTGCCAGCAGCCAAGGGACAGGGAACCCCCACGAGCAGTACTTC.

The rearrangement links TRBV7-9 to TRBJ2-7; 8 nucleotides match TRBD2. CDR1 SEHNR and CDR2 FQNEAQ come from the germline V gene (reference sequence). The length of the CDR3 is 15 residues. V lost 1 base, J lost 0 bases, and 2 bases stayed unmatched. CDR3 sequence (DNA): TGTGCCAGCAGCTTAGGTAGCGGGAACTCCTACGAGCAGTACTTC. Amino acid sequence: CASSLGSGNSYEQYF. Using reference TRBV7-9 and TRBJ2-7 for the parts outside the CDR3, the full variable domain is DTGVSQNPRHKITKRGQNVTFRCDPISEHNRLYWYRQTLGQGPEFLTYFQNEAQLEKSRLLSDRFSAERPKGSFSTLEIQRTEQGDSAMYLCASSLGSGNSYEQYFGPGTRLTVT.

V is TRBV6-2 or TRBV6-3 and J is TRBJ2-6, with D hard to call. CDR3 length: 17 amino acids. Germline lookup yields CDR1 MNHEY and CDR2 SVGEGT. V lost 4 bases, J lost 4 bases, and 17 bases lay in between. The CDR3 bases are TGTGCCAGCAGTTCCAACACCCCCTTACCCGGGGCCAACGTCCTGACTTTC. Encoded protein: CASSSNTPLPGANVLTF.